Listed here is a single T cell receptor (beta chain). The data belong to a study of blood T cell repertoires in COVID-19. TCRdb's copy holds only in-frame clones and misses some; the assay was immunoSEQ multiplex PCR. The sample lists some 240,000 clones, approximately 83% occurring once. V shed 4 bases, J shed 4 bases, and the junction held 14 bases outside the gene matches. There are 17 residues in the CDR3. CDR1 is LGHDT, CDR2 YNNKEL, per germline (reference sequence). This receptor was identified in a woman aged 40 to 50 with acute COVID-19. The rearrangement links TRBV3-1 (or the pseudogene TRBV3-2) to TRBJ1-2; 8 bases agree with TRBD1. The specimen was PBMCs or T cells enriched from blood (not recorded which). Here the CDR3 DNA reads TGTGCCAGCAGCCCAAAGCTACAAGGACAGGGAGTCTATGGCTACACCTTC. This codes for CASSPKLQGQGVYGYTF.